This T cell receptor beta chain was sequenced during a study of human T cells and chemical hapten exposure. TCRdb re-derived calls from the RACE reads in MiXCR, one entry per CDR3 protein. The data hold roughly 92,000 distinct CDR3 sequences, with roughly an eighth observed a single time. The time point here: patch test 2, 6 weeks after DPC sensitization. Noted treatment: therapeutic diphenylcyclopropenone sensitization with weekly scalp DPC. The CDR3 totals 12 residues. With 5 bases removed from V and 4 bases from J, the gap between germline ends came to 10 bases. Germline CDR1 reads DFQATT; CDR2 reads SNEGSKA (reference sequence). In this sample, this clonotype turned up a few times.

The material sequenced was whole blood, taken in connection with sensitization to the hapten diphenylcyclopropenone (DPC). The J gene is TRBJ2-3, the V gene TRBV20-1; either TRBD1 or TRBD2 may fit D (5 bases each). The receptor's source is a middle-aged woman with alopecia areata. Some clones in this sample may be carry-over from other donors' samples. CDR3 loop: CSAGGPSDTQYF. DNA for the CDR3: TGCAGTGCTGGGGGACCCTCAGATACGCAGTATTTT.